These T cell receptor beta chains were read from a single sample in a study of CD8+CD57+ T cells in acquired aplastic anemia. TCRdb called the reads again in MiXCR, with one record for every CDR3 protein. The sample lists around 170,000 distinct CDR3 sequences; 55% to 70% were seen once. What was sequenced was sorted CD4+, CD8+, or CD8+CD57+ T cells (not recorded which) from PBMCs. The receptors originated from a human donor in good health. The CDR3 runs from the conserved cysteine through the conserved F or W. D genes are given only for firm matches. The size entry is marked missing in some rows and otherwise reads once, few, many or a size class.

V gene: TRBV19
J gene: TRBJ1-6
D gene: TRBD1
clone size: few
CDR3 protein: CASQGERSPLHF
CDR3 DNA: TGTGCCAGTCAGGGGGAGCGTTCACCCCTCCACTTT

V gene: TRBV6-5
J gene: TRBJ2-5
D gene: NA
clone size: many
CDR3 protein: CASGQGNQETQYF
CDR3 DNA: TGTGCCAGCGGGCAGGGTAACCAAGAGACCCAGTACTTC

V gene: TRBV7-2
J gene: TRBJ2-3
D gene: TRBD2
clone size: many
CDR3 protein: CASSGTGLLTDTQYF
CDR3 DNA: TGTGCCAGCAGCGGGACGGGACTACTAACAGATACGCAGTATTTT

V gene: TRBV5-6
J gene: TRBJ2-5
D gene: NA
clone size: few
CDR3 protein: CASSLTQKTQYF
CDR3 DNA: TGTGCCAGCAGCTTGACCCAGAAGACCCAGTACTTC

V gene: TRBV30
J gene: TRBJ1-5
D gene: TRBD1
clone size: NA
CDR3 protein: CAWSSGGRGQPQHF
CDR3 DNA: TGTGCCTGGAGTTCAGGGGGCAGAGGTCAGCCCCAGCATTTT

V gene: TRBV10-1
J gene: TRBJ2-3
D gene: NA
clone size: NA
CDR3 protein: CASSELRDLTDTQYF
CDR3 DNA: TGCGCCAGCAGTGAGCTACGGGACCTCACAGATACGCAGTATTTT

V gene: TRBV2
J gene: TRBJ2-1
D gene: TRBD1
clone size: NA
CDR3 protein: CASSGGQGVEEQFF
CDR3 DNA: TGTGCCAGCAGTGGTGGACAGGGGGTGGAAGAGCAGTTCTTC

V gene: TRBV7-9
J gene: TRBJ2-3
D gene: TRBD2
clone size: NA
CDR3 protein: CASSPGLAGGDTQYF
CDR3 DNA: TGTGCCAGCAGCCCGGGACTAGCGGGGGGAGATACGCAGTATTTT

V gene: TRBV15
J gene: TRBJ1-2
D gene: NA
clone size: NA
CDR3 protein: CATSSPTGFTRLYGYTF
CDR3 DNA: TGTGCCACCAGCAGTCCGACAGGCTTCACTAGGCTCTATGGCTACACCTTC

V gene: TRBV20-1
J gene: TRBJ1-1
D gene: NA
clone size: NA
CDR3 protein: CSAREGDAFF
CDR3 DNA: TGCAGTGCTAGAGAGGGGGACGCTTTCTTT

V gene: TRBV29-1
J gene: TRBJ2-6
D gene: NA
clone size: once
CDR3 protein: CSAAGWSLSGANVLTF
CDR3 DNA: TGCAGCGCCGCAGGGTGGTCCCTCTCTGGGGCCAACGTCCTGACTTTC

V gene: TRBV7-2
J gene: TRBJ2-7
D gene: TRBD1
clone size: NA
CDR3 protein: CASSLQGRYEQYF
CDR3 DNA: TGTGCCAGCAGCCTACAGGGGAGATACGAGCAGTACTTC

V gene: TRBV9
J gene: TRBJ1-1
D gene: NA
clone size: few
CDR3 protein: CASSPQQGLVEAFF
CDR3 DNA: TGTGCCAGCAGCCCTCAACAGGGCTTGGTTGAAGCTTTCTTT

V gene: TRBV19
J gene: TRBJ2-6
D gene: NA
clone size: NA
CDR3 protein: CASSIGGAGANVLTF
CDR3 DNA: TGTGCCAGTAGTATAGGAGGGGCTGGGGCCAACGTCCTGACTTTC

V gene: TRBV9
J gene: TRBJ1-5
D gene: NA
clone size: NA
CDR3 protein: CASSPQDGGNQPQHF
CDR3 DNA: TGTGCCAGCTCACCGCAGGACGGAGGCAATCAGCCCCAGCATTTT

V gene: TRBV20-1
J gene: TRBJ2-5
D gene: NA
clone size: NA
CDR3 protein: CSASRTMKETQYF
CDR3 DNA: TGCAGTGCCTCCCGGACTATGAAAGAGACCCAGTACTTC

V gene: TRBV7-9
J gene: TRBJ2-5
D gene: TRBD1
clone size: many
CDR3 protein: CASSYRDRVQETQYF
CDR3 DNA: TGTGCCAGCAGCTACAGGGACAGGGTTCAAGAGACCCAGTACTTC

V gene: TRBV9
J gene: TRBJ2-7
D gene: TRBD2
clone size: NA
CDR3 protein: CASTDSGNGEQYF
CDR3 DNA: TGTGCCAGCACTGATAGCGGGAATGGCGAGCAGTACTTC

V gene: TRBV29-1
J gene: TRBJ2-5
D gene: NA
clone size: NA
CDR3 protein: CSVRPAQETQYF
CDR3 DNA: TGCAGCGTTCGTCCAGCTCAAGAGACCCAGTACTTC

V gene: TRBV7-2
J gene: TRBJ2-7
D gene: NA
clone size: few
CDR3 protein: CASSLRIEQYF
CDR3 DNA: TGTGCCAGCAGCTTAAGGATAGAGCAGTACTTC

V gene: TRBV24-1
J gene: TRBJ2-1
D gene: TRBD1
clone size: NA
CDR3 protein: CATSDENLGQDNEQFF
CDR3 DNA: TGTGCCACCAGTGATGAGAACCTGGGACAGGACAATGAGCAGTTCTTC

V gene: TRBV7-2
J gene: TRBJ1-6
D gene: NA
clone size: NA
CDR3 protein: CASIRQVTGGDSPLHF
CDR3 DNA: TGTGCCAGTATCCGGCAGGTTACGGGGGGAGATTCACCCCTCCACTTT

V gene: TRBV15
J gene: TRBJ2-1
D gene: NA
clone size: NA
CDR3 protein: CASSLGGENPPYNEQFF
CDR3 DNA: TGTGCCAGCAGTTTGGGGGGCGAGAACCCACCCTACAATGAGCAGTTCTTC

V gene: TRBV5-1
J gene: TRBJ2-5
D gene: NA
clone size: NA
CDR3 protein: CASSVRGTEIQYF
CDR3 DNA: TGCGCCAGCAGCGTCCGGGGGACAGAGATCCAGTACTTC

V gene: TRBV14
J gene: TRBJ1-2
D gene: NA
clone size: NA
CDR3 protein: CASSQEQADLDYGYTF
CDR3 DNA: TGTGCCAGCAGCCAAGAACAGGCGGACCTAGACTATGGCTACACCTTC

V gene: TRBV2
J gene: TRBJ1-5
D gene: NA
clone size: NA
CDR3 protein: CASSADSNQLQHF
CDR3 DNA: TGTGCCAGCAGTGCGGACAGCAATCAGCTCCAGCATTTT

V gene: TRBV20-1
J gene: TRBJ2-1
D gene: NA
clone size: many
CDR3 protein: CSARLEYMSSYNEQFF
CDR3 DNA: TGCAGTGCTAGACTCGAATATATGAGCTCCTACAATGAGCAGTTCTTC

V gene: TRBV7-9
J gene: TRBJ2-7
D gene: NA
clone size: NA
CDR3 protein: CASSSHYEQYF
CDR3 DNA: TGTGCCAGCAGTTCACATTACGAGCAGTACTTC